Sequencing of this T cell receptor (beta chain) was carried out in a study of T cells expressing NK-cell markers. TCRdb reworked the 5' RACE reads into one entry per CDR3 protein, no DNA. The table counts a few hundred thousand distinct CDR3 sequences; 4% to 6.5% lies in the top ten. This CDR3 contains 12 residues. Per the germline V gene, CDR1 is DFQATT and CDR2 is SNEGSKA (reference sequence). The V gene is TRBV20-1, the J gene TRBJ2-5; the TCRdb call, TRBD1, lacks DNA for checking. Source material: blood T cells: a sorted CD56 or NKG2C T cell subset, CD4+ or CD8+ T cells, or bulk PBMC T cells (not recorded which). This sequence originates from a man aged 18-70 years in good health. CDR3 loop: CSATRQGQTQYF.